The rows below give T cell receptor beta chains drawn from one sample of a study of beta chain features in type 1 diabetes. Data came from immunoSEQ multiplex PCR; TCRdb stores just in-frame clones and leaves some out. Here the sample spans 620,000 or so clones, around 15% being singletons. Sequenced: naive CD4+ T cells from blood. These TCRs come from a young man in good health. The CDR3 runs from the conserved cysteine through the conserved F or W. The D gene is left open where the match is weak. A clone size is listed for some rows: how often the clone was seen (once, few, many), or a class if it is expanded.

clone size: few; D gene: TRBD2; V gene: TRBV9; J gene: TRBJ2-1; CDR3 DNA: TGTGCCAGCAGCGTAGAATCCCAAACTAGCGGGAGGACCTACAATGAGCAGTTCTTC; CDR3 protein: CASSVESQTSGRTYNEQFF
clone size: .; D gene: TRBD1; V gene: TRBV2; J gene: TRBJ2-2; CDR3 DNA: TGTGCCAGCATAGTGTTTCAGGGGGCAATTGACACCGGGGAGCTGTTTTTT; CDR3 protein: CASIVFQGAIDTGELFF
clone size: .; D gene: TRBD1; V gene: TRBV18; J gene: TRBJ2-1; CDR3 DNA: TGTGCCAGCTCCCGACAGGGAAGTAACAATGAGCAGTTCTTC; CDR3 protein: CASSRQGSNNEQFF
clone size: few; D gene: .; V gene: TRBV29-1; J gene: TRBJ2-6; CDR3 DNA: TGCAGCGCCACGACTGTCTCTGGGGCCAACGTCCTGACTTTC; CDR3 protein: CSATTVSGANVLTF
clone size: .; D gene: TRBD1; V gene: TRBV4-3; J gene: TRBJ2-7; CDR3 DNA: TGCGCCAGCAGCTTAAGCGGCAGGGGGCGGGTATCCCCCTCCTACGAGCAGTACTTC; CDR3 protein: CASSLSGRGRVSPSYEQYF
clone size: .; D gene: .; V gene: TRBV15; J gene: TRBJ1-6; CDR3 DNA: TGTGCCACCAGCAGGCCCCCAAGGCCCCTCCACTTT; CDR3 protein: CATSRPPRPLHF
clone size: few; D gene: .; V gene: TRBV4-1; J gene: TRBJ2-2; CDR3 DNA: TGCGCCAGCAGCCAGACGGGGCTTAACACCGGGGAGCTGTTTTTT; CDR3 protein: CASSQTGLNTGELFF
clone size: .; D gene: .; V gene: TRBV27; J gene: TRBJ2-7; CDR3 DNA: TGTGCCAGCAGTTTAGGGGGGCGAGGCTCCTACGAGCAGTACTTC; CDR3 protein: CASSLGGRGSYEQYF
clone size: few; D gene: .; V gene: TRBV27; J gene: TRBJ1-4; CDR3 DNA: TGTGCCAGCAGTTTGGCCAAACTGTTTTTT; CDR3 protein: CASSLAKLFF
clone size: few; D gene: .; V gene: TRBV11-2; J gene: TRBJ2-7; CDR3 DNA: TGTGCCAGCAGCTTAGCACAGGGATCCCACGAGCAGTACTTC; CDR3 protein: CASSLAQGSHEQYF
clone size: .; D gene: TRBD2; V gene: TRBV10-3; J gene: TRBJ2-1; CDR3 DNA: TGTGCCATCAGTGAGACACAAAGCGGGAGGGCCCGGAGCTCCTACAATGAGCAGTTCTTC; CDR3 protein: CAISETQSGRARSSYNEQFF
clone size: few; D gene: TRBD1; V gene: TRBV10-3; J gene: TRBJ1-2; CDR3 DNA: TGTGCCATCATGAGACAGGGAATGGGGTATGGCTACACCTTC; CDR3 protein: CAIMRQGMGYGYTF
clone size: .; D gene: TRBD2; V gene: TRBV7-6; J gene: TRBJ2-1; CDR3 DNA: TGTGCCAGCAGCTTGAGACTAGCGGGCCTCTCCTACAATGAGCAGTTCTTC; CDR3 protein: CASSLRLAGLSYNEQFF
clone size: .; D gene: .; V gene: TRBV9; J gene: TRBJ1-2; CDR3 DNA: TGTGCCAGCAGCGTAGGCTCAGGCGATGGCTGCACCTTC; CDR3 protein: CASSVGSGDGCTF
clone size: few; D gene: .; V gene: TRBV29-1; J gene: TRBJ2-3; CDR3 DNA: TGCAGCGTTGAAAGTGGCACAGATACGCAGTATTTT; CDR3 protein: CSVESGTDTQYF
clone size: few; D gene: TRBD1; V gene: TRBV7-2; J gene: TRBJ2-7; CDR3 DNA: TGTGCCAGCAGCATGGACAGGGGGTCCCACGAGCAGTACTTC; CDR3 protein: CASSMDRGSHEQYF
clone size: few; D gene: TRBD1; V gene: TRBV10-2; J gene: TRBJ1-5; CDR3 DNA: TGCGCCAGCACTGGGGACAGCCTCAATCAGCCCCAGCATTTT; CDR3 protein: CASTGDSLNQPQHF
clone size: .; D gene: .; V gene: TRBV28; J gene: TRBJ2-7; CDR3 DNA: TGTGCCAGCAGCCTCCGGGGGTACGAGCAGTACTTC; CDR3 protein: CASSLRGYEQYF
clone size: few; D gene: TRBD2; V gene: TRBV5-1; J gene: TRBJ2-1; CDR3 DNA: TGCGCCAGCAGCTTGGCCCCAGCGGGGGGGTACAATGAGCAGTTCTTC; CDR3 protein: CASSLAPAGGYNEQFF
clone size: few; D gene: .; V gene: TRBV28; J gene: TRBJ2-7; CDR3 DNA: TGTGCCAGCGTCCCGGGGGACACACAATTATACGAGCAGTACTTC; CDR3 protein: CASVPGDTQLYEQYF
clone size: .; D gene: .; V gene: TRBV7-2; J gene: TRBJ2-7; CDR3 DNA: TGTGCCAGCCAAGGCCACTACGAGCAGTACTTC; CDR3 protein: CASQGHYEQYF
clone size: .; D gene: TRBD2; V gene: TRBV4-2; J gene: TRBJ2-7; CDR3 DNA: TGTGCCAGCAGCCCCGGGACTAGCGGTTACGAGCAGTACTTC; CDR3 protein: CASSPGTSGYEQYF
clone size: .; D gene: .; V gene: TRBV21-1; J gene: TRBJ2-4; CDR3 DNA: TGTGCCAGCAGCTTCGGTGATCTAGCGGGGGGAGCCAAAAACATTCAGTACTTC; CDR3 protein: CASSFGDLAGGAKNIQYF
clone size: .; D gene: .; V gene: TRBV9; J gene: TRBJ1-1; CDR3 DNA: TGTGCCAGCAGCGTAGGGACACTCAACACTGAAGCTTTCTTT; CDR3 protein: CASSVGTLNTEAFF
clone size: .; D gene: TRBD2; V gene: TRBV5-1; J gene: TRBJ2-1; CDR3 DNA: TGCGCCAGCAGGGACCTAGCGGGGGCCTACAATGAGCAGTTCTTC; CDR3 protein: CASRDLAGAYNEQFF
clone size: .; D gene: .; V gene: TRBV2; J gene: TRBJ2-2; CDR3 DNA: TGTGCCAGCACCACAGGGTTCGGGGAGCTGTTTTTT; CDR3 protein: CASTTGFGELFF
clone size: few; D gene: .; V gene: TRBV6-5; J gene: TRBJ2-3; CDR3 DNA: TGTGCCAGCAGCCGAACTAGAGTGACAGATACGCAGTATTTT; CDR3 protein: CASSRTRVTDTQYF
clone size: few; D gene: .; V gene: TRBV7-8; J gene: TRBJ2-1; CDR3 DNA: TGTGCCAGCAGCCCTATCCTCAATGAGCAGTTCTTC; CDR3 protein: CASSPILNEQFF
clone size: .; D gene: .; V gene: TRBV4-3; J gene: TRBJ1-1; CDR3 DNA: TGCGCCAGCAGCCAAGATTGGGGGCCCACTGAAGCTTTCTTT; CDR3 protein: CASSQDWGPTEAFF
clone size: few; D gene: .; V gene: TRBV10-3; J gene: TRBJ1-5; CDR3 DNA: TGTGCCATCAGTGACCTGAGGGACGGCCGGCGGCATTTT; CDR3 protein: CAISDLRDGRRHF
clone size: few; D gene: TRBD1; V gene: TRBV6-6; J gene: TRBJ1-5; CDR3 DNA: TGTGCCATGCGGACAGGGGTTAATCAGCCCCAGCATTTT; CDR3 protein: CAMRTGVNQPQHF
clone size: .; D gene: .; V gene: TRBV29-1; J gene: TRBJ1-1; CDR3 DNA: TGCAGCGCGACCCGGGGGAATAGCGCTGAAGCTTTCTTT; CDR3 protein: CSATRGNSAEAFF
clone size: .; D gene: TRBD1; V gene: TRBV11-3; J gene: TRBJ2-1; CDR3 DNA: TGTGCCAGCAGCTACCGACAGGGTAATGAGCAGTTCTTC; CDR3 protein: CASSYRQGNEQFF
clone size: few; D gene: .; V gene: TRBV4-1; J gene: TRBJ2-7; CDR3 DNA: TGCGCCAGCAGCCCCGGGGCAGGGTTTGGCTACGAGCAGTACTTC; CDR3 protein: CASSPGAGFGYEQYF
clone size: .; D gene: .; V gene: TRBV6-5; J gene: TRBJ2-2; CDR3 DNA: TGTGCCAGCAGGAGAGGGGGGCGGTACACCGGGGAGCTGTTTTTT; CDR3 protein: CASRRGGRYTGELFF
clone size: .; D gene: TRBD1; V gene: TRBV7-3; J gene: TRBJ2-2; CDR3 DNA: TGTGCCAGCAGCCCGTTGGACAGGGGAGGTTTTGGAAACACCGGGGAGCTGTTTTTT; CDR3 protein: CASSPLDRGGFGNTGELFF
clone size: .; D gene: .; V gene: TRBV4-2; J gene: TRBJ2-3; CDR3 DNA: TGTGCCAGCAGCCAAGATCCAGGCAGGCCCACAGATACGCAGTATTTT; CDR3 protein: CASSQDPGRPTDTQYF
clone size: few; D gene: TRBD1; V gene: TRBV29-1; J gene: TRBJ2-7; CDR3 DNA: TGCAGCACCAATGGAAGGGGACAGGCCAACTACGAGCAGTACTTC; CDR3 protein: CSTNGRGQANYEQYF
clone size: .; D gene: .; V gene: TRBV10-3; J gene: TRBJ1-3; CDR3 DNA: TGTGCCATCAGTGCTACCGACTCTGGAAACACCATATATTTT; CDR3 protein: CAISATDSGNTIYF
clone size: few; D gene: TRBD1; V gene: TRBV29-1; J gene: TRBJ1-1; CDR3 DNA: TGCAGCGTTTGGACAGGGGGCCAAGCTTTCTTT; CDR3 protein: CSVWTGGQAFF
clone size: .; D gene: .; V gene: TRBV7-6; J gene: TRBJ2-1; CDR3 DNA: TGTGCCAGCAGCTCCGGGACTCCTCTATACAATGAGCAGTTCTTC; CDR3 protein: CASSSGTPLYNEQFF
clone size: .; D gene: .; V gene: TRBV4-3; J gene: TRBJ2-5; CDR3 DNA: TGCGCCAGCAGCCAAGATAATGGGGATTCCGAGACCCAGTACTTC; CDR3 protein: CASSQDNGDSETQYF
clone size: few; D gene: .; V gene: TRBV5-1; J gene: TRBJ2-1; CDR3 DNA: TGCGCCAGCAGCTTGGTGGCGGGGAAGCAGTTCTTC; CDR3 protein: CASSLVAGKQFF
clone size: .; D gene: .; V gene: TRBV5-1; J gene: TRBJ2-7; CDR3 DNA: TGCGCCAGCAGCTTGGCCGTTAAGGGTCACGAGCAGTACTTC; CDR3 protein: CASSLAVKGHEQYF
clone size: .; D gene: .; V gene: TRBV6-5; J gene: TRBJ2-7; CDR3 DNA: TGTGCCAGCGCTCGTCTATACGAGCAGTACTTC; CDR3 protein: CASARLYEQYF
clone size: .; D gene: TRBD2; V gene: TRBV7-2; J gene: TRBJ2-5; CDR3 DNA: TGTGCCAGCACCACGGGAGGGGAGACCCAGTACTTC; CDR3 protein: CASTTGGETQYF
clone size: .; D gene: .; V gene: TRBV11-1; J gene: TRBJ2-7; CDR3 DNA: TGTGCCAGCAGCCCCCGCATCTCCTACGAGCAGTACTTC; CDR3 protein: CASSPRISYEQYF
clone size: few; D gene: .; V gene: TRBV25-1; J gene: TRBJ1-1; CDR3 DNA: TGTGCCAGCAGTGCCCAGATTTTTCGCACTGAAGCTTTCTTT; CDR3 protein: CASSAQIFRTEAFF
clone size: few; D gene: .; V gene: TRBV5-6; J gene: TRBJ1-1; CDR3 DNA: TGTGCCAGCAGCTCTCTCGGGGAGGTGACCAGGTACACTGAAGCTTTCTTT; CDR3 protein: CASSSLGEVTRYTEAFF
clone size: few; D gene: TRBD1; V gene: TRBV4-2; J gene: TRBJ2-7; CDR3 DNA: TGTGCCAGCAGCCAAGATCCGGACAGGACCAGAAGGCAGTACTTC; CDR3 protein: CASSQDPDRTRRQYF
clone size: few; D gene: .; V gene: TRBV14; J gene: TRBJ2-1; CDR3 DNA: TGTGCCAGCAGCCCCCTGGGCGGATCCTACAATGAGCAGTTCTTC; CDR3 protein: CASSPLGGSYNEQFF
clone size: .; D gene: TRBD2; V gene: TRBV15; J gene: TRBJ2-1; CDR3 DNA: TGTGCCACCAGCAGAGAGGGACTAGCGGTGAGCTCCTACAATGAGCAGTTCTTC; CDR3 protein: CATSREGLAVSSYNEQFF
clone size: few; D gene: TRBD2; V gene: TRBV29-1; J gene: TRBJ2-7; CDR3 DNA: TGCAGCGTCCAAAAGCGGGAGTTCCGCCTCGAGCAGTACTTC; CDR3 protein: CSVQKREFRLEQYF
clone size: few; D gene: TRBD1; V gene: TRBV11-2; J gene: TRBJ2-7; CDR3 DNA: TGTGCCAGCAGCTTACATCAGACAGGGTCGCGAGAGCAGTACTTC; CDR3 protein: CASSLHQTGSREQYF
clone size: .; D gene: TRBD2; V gene: TRBV15; J gene: TRBJ2-1; CDR3 DNA: TGTGCCACCAGCGCCAAGGGACCTAGCGGGAGGGACCGGCAGGAGCAGTTCTTC; CDR3 protein: CATSAKGPSGRDRQEQFF